The TCR beta chain under discussion was sequenced for a study of T cell responses to AZD1222 COVID-19 vaccine. With V trimmed by 0 bases and J by 4 bases, 5 bases remained unmatched. From germline, CDR1 is LGHDT and CDR2 YNNKEL (reference sequence). The CDR3 sequence is 15 residues long. Data came from immunoSEQ multiplex PCR; TCRdb stores just in-frame clones and leaves some out. Among about 39,000 clones listed, 88% were seen once. The chain carries TRBV3-1 (or the pseudogene TRBV3-2) and TRBJ2-7; 8 positions match TRBD2. The sequenced sample was peripheral blood, obtained 28 days after the second dose of the MenACWY control vaccine. This sequence originates from an adult who received the MenACWY meningococcal vaccine as a control. The CDR3 is CASSQDRGGLYEQYF. In DNA form, the CDR3 reads TGTGCCAGCAGCCAAGATCGGGGGGGATTGTACGAGCAGTACTTC.